This T cell receptor beta chain was identified in a study of PD-L1 blockade in urothelial cancer. Study context: Male patients with bladder-origin urothelial cancer numbered about 90% of the 29. Median T cell yield from blood was 141,255.

Germline V gene data show CDR1 as MDHEN and CDR2 as SYDVKM. V was clipped by 5 bases and J by 4 bases; unmatched bases: 3. CDR3 length: 13 amino acids. This clone was detected only a few times. Urothelial carcinoma in patients was locally advanced or metastatic. The protocol was immunoSEQ multiplex PCR, while the TCRdb copy is restricted to in-frame clones and leaves out a portion. Among some 100,000 clones listed, around 90% were seen once. Sequencing used PBMCs, obtained around atezolizumab (anti-PD-L1) treatment. This sequence joins TRBV28 and TRBJ1-2; TRBD1 aligns across 8 bases. The receptor's source is a woman over 75 with urothelial cancer. As DNA, the CDR3 is TGTGCCAGCAGTAAGACAGGGGCCTATGGCTACACCTTC. Residues: CASSKTGAYGYTF.